This T cell receptor beta chain was obtained from a study of CXCR3-negative and CXCR3-positive naive CD8 T cells. The authors prepared UMI-labeled TRB cDNA libraries by 5' RACE. TCRdb reprocessed the 5' RACE reads, keeping one entry per CDR3 protein, no DNA. Seen in this sample are approximately 52,000 distinct CDR3 sequences; the ten most common clones hold 20% to 25%. Germline CDR1 reads LGHNA; CDR2 reads YSLEER. CDR3 length: 16 residues. The V gene is TRBV4-3, the J gene TRBJ2-2; TCRdb proposes TRBD1, but this gene call is untestable without DNA. The clonotype originates from a human donor in good health. Some clones in this sample may be carry-over from other donors' samples. Sequencing was carried out using memory CD8+ T cells from blood. The CDR3 sequence is CASSNGQELNTGELFF.